Following are 16 T cell receptor beta chains from one sample sequenced in a study of blood T cell repertoires in COVID-19. Libraries were prepared by immunoSEQ multiplex PCR; TCRdb keeps only in-frame clonotypes and omits some of them. The sample holds about 240,000 clones, about four fifths seen once. Sequencing was performed on peripheral blood. The receptors were sampled from a young man who had recovered from COVID-19.

This clone was seen once. The CDR3 DNA reads as TGTGCCTCCCGGACAGGTTCTAATGAAAAACTGTTTTTT. Residues: CASRTGSNEKLFF. This sequence joins TRBV19 and TRBJ1-4; 7 bases are shared with TRBD1. The trim removed 11 bases at V and 3 bases at J, leaving 6 bases unmatched. Looked up from germline, CDR1 is LNHDA and CDR2 is SQIVND (reference sequence). The CDR3 length is 13 residues.

The chain recombines TRBV4-1 with TRBJ2-3; 10 positions agree with TRBD2. After removal of 4 bases from V and 5 bases from J, the junction contained 12 bases not matched to a gene. There are 17 residues in the CDR3. The germline gives CDR1 MGHRA, CDR2 YSYEKL. The CDR3 DNA reads TGCGCCAGCAGCCCCGAAGGTAGCGGGGGGAGTTTAGATACGCAGTATTTT. It translates to CASSPEGSGGSLDTQYF.

The rearrangement links TRBV18 to TRBJ1-3; perhaps TRBD1 as D (6 bases). The CDR3 sequence is 16 residues long. Germline V lookup: CDR1 KGHSH, CDR2 LQKENI. V lost 0 bases to trimming and J lost 4 bases, with 13 bases between them. CDR3 in DNA: TGTGCCAGCTCACCACCAACAGGGACTAGAGGAAACACCATATATTTT. Translation: CASSPPTGTRGNTIYF.

Comment on this clone: Other DNA sequences of this sample code for an identical CDR3. The chain employs TRBV12-3 or TRBV12-4 and TRBJ1-2, with TRBD1 as a possible D gene (6 bases). Trimming cost V 6 bases and J 4 bases, with 12 bases left between them. CDR3 length: 13 amino acids. The CDR3 nucleotides read TGTGCCAGCAGCCCCGGACAGAGCTATGGCTACACCTTC. Its protein is CASSPGQSYGYTF.

This chain connects TRBV20-1 to TRBJ1-4; TRBD1 is a possible D gene (5 bases). The germline gives CDR1 DFQATT, CDR2 SNEGSKA (reference sequence). V shed 3 bases and J shed 7 bases, with 6 bases lying between them. The CDR3 sequence is 11 residues long. CDR3 nucleotide sequence: TGCAGTGCTAGGGGGGGTGAAAAACTGTTTTTT. Translated, it gives CSARGGEKLFF.

The chain carries TRBV6-4 and TRBJ2-2, with 8 bases identical to TRBD2. V was clipped by 4 bases and J by 6 bases; unmatched bases: 7. The germline CDR1 and CDR2 sequences are MRHNA and SNTAGT. This CDR3 region has 15 residues. CDR3 nucleotide sequence: TGTGCCAGCAGTGGTAGCGGGGACGAGTCCGGGGAGCTGTTTTTT. Its translation is CASSGSGDESGELFF.

The chain links TRBV10-1 to TRBJ1-6, with 7 bases aligning to TRBD1. CDR1 and CDR2 from the germline V gene are WNHNN and SYGVQD (reference sequence). The junction had 3 bases not matched to a gene; V was cut back by 8 bases and J by 8 bases. The CDR3 totals 12 residues. The CDR3 sequence: CASSTGDSPLHF. CDR3 DNA: TGCGCCAGCTCTACAGGGGATTCACCCCTCCACTTT.

The chain combines TRBV27 with TRBJ2-1, with TRBD1 matching over 9 bases. V shed 3 bases and J 1 base; nucleotides not matched to a gene: 1. The germline V gene has CDR1 MNHEY and CDR2 SMNVEV (reference sequence). The CDR3 length is 15 residues. CDR3 coding DNA: TGTGCCAGCAGTTTCGGGACAGGGTCCTACAATGAGCAGTTCTTC. It translates to CASSFGTGSYNEQFF.

The genes are TRBV6-2 or TRBV6-3 and TRBJ1-2, with 9 nucleotides matching TRBD1. The V gene's germline CDR1 is MNHEY and CDR2 SVGEGT. V lost 6 bases and J lost 8; bases outside the gene matches: 7. This CDR3 has 13 residues. The CDR3 DNA reads as TGTGCCAGCAGCCTTACAGGGGGCGGCGGCTACACCTTC. This sequence encodes CASSLTGGGGYTF.

For the CDR3, the DNA is TGTGCCAGCTCAACGTCACAGGAGACACCCCTCCACTTT. Translated: CASSTSQETPLHF. The V and J genes are TRBV18 and TRBJ1-6; perhaps TRBD1 as D (5 bases). The CDR3 has 13 amino acids. Germline V gives CDR1 KGHSH, CDR2 LQKENI. The ends were cut back, 5 bases at V and 11 bases at J, with 13 bases in the middle.

J is TRBJ1-6 and V is TRBV11-2; D not resolved. The CDR3 totals 14 residues. Trimming took off 4 bases at V and 10 bases at J, with 14 bases between the two ends. CDR1 and CDR2 (germline): SGHAT, FQNNGV. The chain's CDR3 is CASSSRAGGSPLHF. The CDR3 DNA is TGTGCCAGCAGCTCGCGGGCGGGAGGATCACCCCTCCACTTT.

For the CDR3, the DNA is TGTGCCAGCAGCCCCCTCGACGCGGCCACTGAAGCTTTCTTT. It codes for CASSPLDAATEAFF. The chain links TRBV11-2 to TRBJ1-1, with no clear D. Germline V gives CDR1 SGHAT, CDR2 FQNNGV. Trimming cost V 5 bases and J 4 bases, with 14 bases left between them. This CDR3 is built from 14 residues.

The chain joins TRBV5-8 to TRBJ2-7; 7 bases align to TRBD1. Losses at the gene ends were 4 bases for V and 7 bases for J; bases not matched to a gene: 5. Germline V lookup: CDR1 SGHTS, CDR2 YDEGEE. The CDR3 spans 12 residues. The CDR3 spells CASSVTRGEQYF. CDR3 DNA: TGTGCCAGCAGCGTAACCAGGGGGGAGCAGTACTTC.

The chain employs TRBV7-9 and TRBJ2-1; D possibly corresponds to TRBD2 (7 bases). Trimming cost V 7 bases and J 4 bases, with 20 bases left between them. Germline V gene data show CDR1 as SEHNR and CDR2 as FQNEAQ (reference sequence). The CDR3 extends over 16 amino acids. CDR3 sequence: CASTPGGGGPYNEQFF. The CDR3 DNA follows: TGTGCCAGCACCCCCGGTGGGGGGGGCCCTTACAATGAGCAGTTCTTC.

The J gene is TRBJ2-1, the V gene TRBV15; D might be TRBD2 (6 bases). This CDR3 has 17 amino acids. CDR1 is LNHNV and CDR2 is YYDKDF in the germline V gene (reference sequence). V lost 0 bases and J lost 7, with 19 bases in between. CDR3 in DNA: TGTGCCACCAGCAGAGATGGCGCGCGGGGCGTCGGTAATGAGCAGTTCTTC. Translating gives CATSRDGARGVGNEQFF.

V and J are TRBV19 and TRBJ2-7; TRBD1 matches at 8 bases. This CDR3 has 15 residues. The trim removed 4 bases at V and 5 bases at J, leaving 10 bases unmatched. Germline CDR1 and CDR2: LNHDA and SQIVND (reference sequence). CDR3 protein: CASSTSAGGRHEQYF. The DNA of the CDR3 is TGTGCCAGTAGTACTTCGGCAGGGGGCCGTCACGAGCAGTACTTC.